Each of the 17 T cell receptor beta chains below was sequenced from the same sample in a study of T cells in localized non-small cell lung cancer. The assay was immunoSEQ multiplex PCR, and TCRdb's table has in-frame clones only and misses some. There are about 76,000 clones in the sample; approximately 84% occur only once, and approximately 1.2% lies in the top ten. The starting material was peripheral blood, obtained before any cancer treatment. These receptors originate from an older female donor with stage I lung adenocarcinoma.

The genes are TRBV7-6 and TRBJ2-5, with TRBD2 matching over 9 bases. J gave up 1 base and V 4 bases, and 10 bases lay outside the gene matches. CDR3 size: 17 residues. CDR1 SGHVS and CDR2 FNYEAQ come from the germline V gene. CDR3 residues: CASSSTRLAGRQETQYF. CDR3 in DNA: TGTGCCAGCAGCTCCACTCGTCTAGCGGGACGCCAAGAGACCCAGTACTTC.

The V call is TRBV7-8, the J call TRBJ2-5; D is tentatively TRBD1 or TRBD2 (5 bases each). V was cut by 5 bases and J by 5 bases, with 15 bases left in between. The CDR3 totals 14 residues. Germline V gives CDR1 SGHVS, CDR2 FQNEAQ. CDR3 in DNA: TGTGCCAGCAGCCCTACCGGGACGATGGAGACCCAGTACTTC. The encoded protein is CASSPTGTMETQYF. The full variable domain, with the rest looked up from reference TRBV7-8 and TRBJ2-5, is GAGVSQSPRYKVAKRGQDVALRCDPISGHVSLFWYQQALGQGPEFLTYFQNEAQLDKSGLPSDRFFAERPEGSVSTLKIQRTQQEDSAVYLCASSPTGTMETQYFGPGTRLLVL.

A few counts support this clone. This chain links TRBV2 with TRBJ2-3, with 9 bases identical to TRBD1. Germline values: CDR1 SNHLY, CDR2 FYNNEI. V shed 1 base, J shed 13 bases, and the junction held 9 bases outside the gene matches. The CDR3 loop spans 14 amino acids. The CDR3 protein is CASSEDRGRRQEYF. The CDR3 DNA follows: TGTGCCAGCAGTGAAGACAGGGGGCGTCGTCAGGAGTATTTT.

This chain links TRBV6-1 with TRBJ2-3, with 7 bases identical to TRBD2. CDR1 is MNHNS and CDR2 is SASEGT in the germline V gene. The V and J ends lost 4 bases and 0 bases, in that order; junction bases with no gene match: 4. This CDR3 contains 15 residues. The CDR3 region has the DNA TGTGCCAGCAGTGGGTGGGGACTAAGCACAGATACGCAGTATTTT. Amino acids: CASSGWGLSTDTQYF.

The CDR3 loop is CASSLMGSDAGGGYTF. In nucleotides, the CDR3 is TGTGCCAGCAGCTTAATGGGGTCAGACGCTGGTGGCGGCTACACCTTC. This chain connects TRBV7-2 to TRBJ1-2; no clear D gene. V was trimmed by 2 bases and J by 8 bases, leaving 21 bases between them. Germline values: CDR1 SGHTA, CDR2 FQGNSA. The CDR3 length is 16 residues.

This chain connects TRBV7-8 to TRBJ2-2; D is ambiguous. The V end was cut by 5 bases, the J end by 0 bases, with 10 bases between. Germline loops: CDR1 SGHVS, CDR2 FQNEAQ. The CDR3 has 15 residues. DNA for the CDR3: TGTGCCAGCAGCAGGCCCGGAGCGAACACCGGGGAGCTGTTTTTT. Translation gives CASSRPGANTGELFF.

The chain links TRBV7-8 to TRBJ2-2; 9 nucleotides align to TRBD2. V gave up 5 bases and J gave up 5 bases; unmatched junction bases: 6. Germline V CDR1 and CDR2: SGHVS, FQNEAQ. The CDR3 is 15 residues long. CDR3 nucleotides: TGTGCCAGCAGCCCGCGGGGGGGGCCAACCGGGGAGCTGTTTTTT. Its protein product is CASSPRGGPTGELFF.

The gene calls are TRBV7-6 and TRBJ2-7, with a possible D match to TRBD2 (6 bases). V was cut by 5 bases and J by 6 bases, with 14 bases left in between. The CDR3 loop spans 13 amino acids. The germline gives CDR1 SGHVS, CDR2 FNYEAQ. The CDR3: CASSPSSRGEQYF. The CDR3 DNA reads as TGTGCCAGCAGCCCAAGTTCGCGGGGCGAGCAGTACTTC.

This chain uses TRBV7-9 with TRBJ1-3; D gene uncertain. The CDR3 runs to 13 residues. Germline V gene data show CDR1 as SEHNR and CDR2 as FQNEAQ (reference sequence). V gave up 5 bases and J gave up 6 bases, with 11 bases separating them. CDR3 region: CASSLTQTNTIYF. CDR3 nucleotides: TGTGCCAGCAGCCTCACACAGACAAACACCATATATTTT.

The gene calls are TRBV29-1 and TRBJ1-4; the D is unclear. The germline gives CDR1 SQVTM, CDR2 ANQGSEA. Trimming removed 2 bases from V and 4 bases from J, with 8 bases in between. This CDR3 has 13 amino acids. In DNA form, the CDR3 reads TGCAGCGTTGAAAGGTTGCGTAATGAAAAACTGTTTTTT. It translates to CSVERLRNEKLFF.

The rearrangement joins TRBV9 to TRBJ1-2; no reliable D call. Germline V lookup: CDR1 SGDLS, CDR2 YYNGEE. V lost 4 bases to trimming and J lost 4 bases, with 17 bases between them. There are 15 residues in the CDR3. Here the CDR3 reads CASSTGRGSRYGYTF. The CDR3 DNA is TGTGCCAGCAGCACCGGACGTGGGTCCCGCTATGGCTACACCTTC.

V gene TRBV7-6 combines with J gene TRBJ1-3, with TRBD1 identical over 7 bases. This CDR3 is built from 16 residues. Unmatched junction bases numbered 5, after V lost 3 bases and J lost 0 bases. In germline, CDR1 is SGHVS, CDR2 FNYEAQ. CDR3 region: CASSLGTVTSGNTIYF. Here the CDR3 DNA reads TGTGCCAGCAGCTTGGGGACAGTAACCTCTGGAAACACCATATATTTT. Looking up the rest from reference TRBV7-6 and TRBJ1-3 gives the full variable domain: GAGVSQSPRYKVTKRGQDVALRCDPISGHVSLYWYRQALGQGPEFLTYFNYEAQQDKSGLPNDRFSAERPEGSISTLTIQRTEQRDSAMYRCASSLGTVTSGNTIYFGEGSWLTVV.

The V and J genes are TRBV5-1 and TRBJ2-1; D possibly corresponds to TRBD1 (6 bases). CDR1 is SGHRS, CDR2 YFSETQ, per germline. The CDR3 extends over 17 amino acids. V was cut by 4 bases and J by 0 bases, with 17 bases left in between. CDR3 loop: CASSTPSSGASYNEQFF. In DNA form, the CDR3 reads TGCGCCAGCAGCACCCCGTCGTCAGGGGCCTCCTACAATGAGCAGTTCTTC.

This chain joins TRBV6-5 and TRBJ2-7; 11 bases are shared with TRBD1. The CDR3 loop spans 14 amino acids. V gave up 5 bases and J gave up 6 bases; unmatched junction bases: 6. Germline CDR1 reads MNHEY; CDR2 reads SVGAGI. The CDR3 spells CASSPPGQGGEQYF. CDR3 in DNA: TGTGCCAGCAGTCCTCCGGGACAGGGGGGCGAGCAGTACTTC.

This sequence joins TRBV5-1 and TRBJ2-3; 8 bases fit TRBD1. Losses at the gene ends were 4 bases for V and 4 bases for J; bases not matched to a gene: 2. The CDR3 is 13 amino acids. Germline assignment: CDR1 SGHRS and CDR2 YFSETQ. The CDR3 DNA follows: TGCGCCAGCAGCCAACAGGGGGCAGATACGCAGTATTTT. It is translated as CASSQQGADTQYF.

The chain carries TRBV29-1 and TRBJ1-1, with D possibly being TRBD1 (5 bases). V lost 4 bases to trimming and J lost 0 bases, with 9 bases between them. CDR3 size: 13 residues. Germline V gene sequence: CDR1 SQVTM, CDR2 ANQGSEA. This chain's CDR3 is CSVVGPLNTEAFF. CDR3 bases: TGCAGCGTTGTGGGACCGTTGAACACTGAAGCTTTCTTT.

The table lists this clone with a count of one. This rearrangement joins TRBV14 to TRBJ2-3; 10 nucleotides match TRBD1. The germline CDR1 and CDR2 sequences are SGHDN and FVKESK. V shed 2 bases, J shed 2 bases, and the junction held 7 bases outside the gene matches. There are 17 residues in the CDR3. CDR3 region: CASSQFRGTGATDTQYF. For the CDR3, the DNA is TGTGCCAGCAGCCAATTCCGGGGGACAGGGGCCACAGATACGCAGTATTTT.